The 9 T cell receptor beta chains reported below all come from one sample, sequenced in a study of blood T cell repertoires in COVID-19. Sequencing was performed with immunoSEQ multiplex PCR; in TCRdb, only in-frame clones are kept and a portion is missing. The table includes 310,000 or so clones, under 90% detected once. The specimen was PBMCs or T cells enriched from blood (not recorded which). The receptors shown here come from a woman younger than 30 who had recovered from COVID-19.

This chain uses TRBV2 with TRBJ1-5, with D unresolved. V shed 2 bases and J shed 0 bases, with 8 bases lying between them. The CDR3 consists of 15 residues. Germline assignment: CDR1 SNHLY and CDR2 FYNNEI. The CDR3 DNA reads as TGTGCCAGCAGTGAACAGGTCTATAGCAATCAGCCCCAGCATTTT. This gives the protein CASSEQVYSNQPQHF.

This chain links TRBV6-5 with TRBJ1-1; 9 nucleotides match TRBD1. The trim removed 0 bases at V and 4 bases at J, leaving 3 bases unmatched. The germline V gene has CDR1 MNHEY and CDR2 SVGAGI. The length of the CDR3 is 15 residues. The CDR3 bases are TGTGCCAGCAGTTACTCACAGGGGGCGGGCACTGAAGCTTTCTTT. Translated: CASSYSQGAGTEAFF.

This rearrangement joins TRBV28 to TRBJ1-2; TRBD1 is a possible D gene (5 bases). The CDR3 runs 15 residues. Germline V gives CDR1 MDHEN, CDR2 SYDVKM. Trimming shortened V by 6 bases and J by 6 bases, and 20 bases separated the two germline ends. CDR3: CASRVSGARMDGYTF. The CDR3 bases are TGTGCCAGCAGGGTTAGCGGGGCGCGTATGGATGGCTACACCTTC.

The gene calls are TRBV2 and TRBJ1-2; 7 positions match TRBD1. The CDR3 totals 15 residues. From germline, CDR1 is SNHLY and CDR2 FYNNEI. V lost 6 bases, J lost 1 base, and 8 bases stayed unmatched. This chain's CDR3 is CASSLVRDSNYGYTF. CDR3 DNA sequence: TGTGCCAGCAGCCTCGTCCGGGACAGTAACTATGGCTACACCTTC.

The chain links TRBV7-9 to TRBJ1-5; D remains unclear. The CDR3 is made up of 16 amino acids. The germline V gene has CDR1 SEHNR and CDR2 FQNEAQ (reference sequence). Trimming took off 0 bases at V and 3 bases at J, with 12 bases between the two ends. In nucleotides, the CDR3 is TGTGCCAGCAGCTTAGCGGACGGTGGACTCAATCAGCCCCAGCATTTT. Translation: CASSLADGGLNQPQHF.

The gene calls are TRBV7-9 and TRBJ1-5, with 7 bases matching TRBD1. Germline-derived CDR1 and CDR2 are SEHNR and FQNEAQ (reference sequence). V gave up 0 bases and J gave up 5 bases; unmatched junction bases: 10. This CDR3 region has 17 residues. The CDR3 sequence is CASSLARVGGFDQPQHF. CDR3 coding DNA: TGTGCCAGCAGCTTAGCGCGTGTAGGGGGCTTCGATCAGCCCCAGCATTTT.

The chain uses TRBV19 and TRBJ2-2, with a possible D match to TRBD1 (5 bases). CDR3 length: 15 amino acids. The V gene lost 5 bases and the J gene lost 0 bases, with 10 bases spanning the gap. CDR1 and CDR2 (germline): LNHDA, SQIVND (reference sequence). CDR3: CASSLSGSNTGELFF. The DNA of the CDR3 is TGTGCCAGTAGTCTCTCAGGGTCGAACACCGGGGAGCTGTTTTTT.

The chain uses TRBV29-1 and TRBJ1-2, with 10 bases that match TRBD1. The germline CDR1 and CDR2 sequences are SQVTM and ANQGSEA. Trimming took 6 bases from V and 6 from J; bases not matched to a gene: 7. The length of the CDR3 is 13 residues. CDR3 region: CSVGDRGNDGYTF. As DNA, the CDR3 is TGCAGCGTGGGGGACAGGGGAAACGATGGCTACACCTTC.

V is TRBV6-5 and J is TRBJ1-3; D remains unclear. Looked up from germline, CDR1 is MNHEY and CDR2 is SVGAGI. CDR3 length: 12 amino acids. V dropped 10 bases and J dropped 7 bases, with 14 bases sitting between them. In nucleotides, the CDR3 is TGTGCCACCGCGGGAGACGGGAACACCATATATTTT. This gives the protein CATAGDGNTIYF.